The 6 T cell receptor beta chains below were found in one sample sequenced in a study of T cells in Graves' hyperthyroidism and ophthalmopathy. Amplified regions were TCR beta CDR3 sequences from RNA transcripts. HTBI primers were the set used in a first-round RT-PCR of the TCR CDR3. Each CDR3 protein gets one entry after TCRdb re-called the multiplex PCR reads with MiXCR. The table lists 500,000 to 650,000 distinct CDR3 sequences, 40% to 55% of them singletons. Material: peripheral blood or thyroid tissue (not recorded which). The receptor set was obtained from an adult woman with Graves' disease, either hyperthyroidism or ophthalmopathy (not recorded which).

In this sample, this clonotype turned up a few times. Just one base apart from a much larger clone, this may be a read error. The rearrangement uses TRBV7-9 and TRBJ1-1; TRBD1 agrees at 9 bases. This CDR3 has 14 residues. Germline V CDR1 and CDR2: SEHNR, FQNEAQ (reference sequence). The CDR3 region has the DNA TGTGCCAGCAGCCCGGGGGTACAGGGGGCTGATGCTTTCTTT. Translated, it gives CASSPGVQGADAFF.

The genes are TRBV7-9 and TRBJ1-2, with D possibly being TRBD1 (6 bases). The CDR3 is 13 amino acids. Germline values: CDR1 SEHNR, CDR2 FQNEAQ (reference sequence). Trimming stripped 8 bases from V and 8 bases from J, with 18 bases between. The CDR3 protein is CASEEGGFEGYTF. As DNA, the CDR3 is TGTGCCAGCGAGGAGGGGGGGTTCGAGGGCTACACCTTC.

On this clonotype itself: The DNA is omitted, as the CDR3 cannot be located on it reliably, and the CDR3 follows TCRdb's listing. The chain is built from TRBV7-9 and TRBJ2-7; the tabulated D call, TRBD2, remains unverified against the DNA. From germline, CDR1 is SEHNR and CDR2 FQNEAQ (reference sequence). The CDR3 has 21 residues if both end residues are counted. CDR3 sequence reads: CAMYLCASSSTSGRNLPEQYF.

This clonotype came up many times. This chain links TRBV4-2 with TRBJ2-7; the D is unclear. Germline V gives CDR1 LGHNA, CDR2 YNFKEQ. This CDR3 spans 16 amino acids. Trimming removed 0 bases from V and 2 bases from J, with 14 bases in between. CDR3 coding DNA: TGTGCCAGCAGCCAAGAAGGACGGCCGTGGACCTACGAGCAGTACTTC. Translating gives CASSQEGRPWTYEQYF.

V gene TRBV20-1 combines with J gene TRBJ1-5; possibly TRBD1 for D (5 bases). Looked up from germline, CDR1 is DFQATT and CDR2 is SNEGSKA (reference sequence). The V end was cut by 0 bases, the J end by 7 bases, with 10 bases between. The CDR3 is made up of 13 amino acids. The DNA for the CDR3 is TGCAGTGCTAGAGATGAGGGGATGCAGCCCCAGCATTTT. Residues: CSARDEGMQPQHF.

The rearrangement uses TRBV29-1 and TRBJ1-1; no clear D. Trimming pared 6 bases from V and 0 bases from J, leaving 11 bases between. The CDR3 is 13 residues long. Germline CDR1 SQVTM, CDR2 ANQGSEA. This chain's CDR3 is CSVNTALNTEAFF. CDR3 nucleotides: TGCAGCGTCAATACGGCGCTGAACACTGAAGCTTTCTTT. Full variable domain (missing parts from reference TRBV29-1 and TRBJ1-1): SAVISQKPSRDICQRGTSLTIQCQVDSQVTMMFWYRQQPGQSLTLIATANQGSEATYESGFVIDKFPISRPNLTFSTLTVSNMSPEDSSIYLCSVNTALNTEAFFGQGTRLTVV.